The 25 T cell receptor beta chains in this list originate from one sample, sequenced in a study of blood T cell repertoires in COVID-19. Measured with immunoSEQ multiplex PCR; TCRdb has only the in-frame clones, and not every one. The sample shows about 150,000 clones, approximately 78% of them seen only once. Sequenced input: peripheral blood. Receptor source: a human donor with acute or convalescent COVID-19. The donor label of this sample is uncertain.

The rearrangement links TRBV5-1 to TRBJ1-1; no reliable D call. V lost 3 bases and J 1 base, leaving 10 bases between the germline ends. Germline lookup yields CDR1 SGHRS and CDR2 YFSETQ. The CDR3 totals 14 residues. This CDR3 is CASSSGSPNTEAFF. The CDR3 DNA reads as TGCGCCAGCAGCTCTGGGAGTCCGAACACTGAAGCTTTCTTT.

This clone was seen only once. The chain couples TRBV6-1 to TRBJ1-2, with 8 bases identical to TRBD1. CDR3 length: 16 residues. Germline V gene data show CDR1 as MNHNS and CDR2 as SASEGT. Trimming cost V 4 bases and J 7 bases; bases outside gene matches: 14. The CDR3 loop is CASSAMTGALGLGYTF. The CDR3 nucleotides are TGTGCCAGCAGTGCTATGACAGGGGCTTTAGGACTTGGCTACACCTTC.

This rearrangement joins TRBV19 to TRBJ1-5; 9 nucleotides match TRBD1. The CDR3 totals 14 residues. Per the germline V gene, CDR1 is LNHDA and CDR2 is SQIVND (reference sequence). Germline trimming cut 6 bases from V and 4 bases from J; bases unmatched to any gene: 4. CDR3 DNA: TGTGCCAGTAGGAGGACAGGGGATAATCAGCCCCAGCATTTT. Translating gives CASRRTGDNQPQHF.

The chain recombines TRBV19 with TRBJ2-7, with 8 positions matching TRBD1. V was pared by 1 base and J by 3 bases, with 8 bases of the junction left unmatched. Looked up from germline, CDR1 is LNHDA and CDR2 is SQIVND (reference sequence). This CDR3 spans 16 amino acids. The CDR3 sequence: CASSIGGTGRGYEQYF. CDR3 nucleotide sequence: TGTGCCAGTAGTATAGGTGGGACAGGCAGGGGCTACGAGCAGTACTTC. Full variable domain (rest looked up from reference TRBV19 and TRBJ2-7): DGGITQSPKYLFRKEGQNVTLSCEQNLNHDAMYWYRQDPGQGLRLIYYSQIVNDFQKGDIAEGYSVSREKKESFPLTVTSAQKNPTAFYLCASSIGGTGRGYEQYFGPGTRLTVT.

The chain employs TRBV6-5 and TRBJ2-7; D might be TRBD2 (5 bases). The CDR3 runs to 13 residues. The V end lost 5 bases, the J end lost 4 bases, and 12 bases lay between the germline ends. CDR1 and CDR2 from the germline V gene are MNHEY and SVGAGI. CDR3 nucleotide sequence: TGTGCCAGCAGTACAAGCGGCTGGTACGAGCAGTACTTC. Translation: CASSTSGWYEQYF.

The V call is TRBV2, the J call TRBJ1-2; D unclear. The CDR3 has 13 residues. V dropped 7 bases and J dropped 7 bases, with 16 bases sitting between them. The V gene's germline CDR1 is SNHLY and CDR2 FYNNEI. CDR3 amino acids: CASTSTVERGYTF. CDR3 DNA sequence: TGTGCCAGCACCTCCACGGTTGAACGTGGCTACACCTTC.

This clone was seen a handful of times. V usage is TRBV4-3 and J usage is TRBJ1-2, with 7 bases that match TRBD1. This CDR3 has 13 residues. Germline lookup yields CDR1 LGHNA and CDR2 YSLEER. Germline trimming cut 2 bases from V and 5 bases from J; bases unmatched to any gene: 2. The CDR3: CASSQQGEYGYTF. For the CDR3, the DNA is TGCGCCAGCAGCCAACAGGGGGAATATGGCTACACCTTC.

V is TRBV29-1 and J is TRBJ2-3; 10 bases line up with TRBD2. Germline V gives CDR1 SQVTM, CDR2 ANQGSEA. The length of the CDR3 is 14 residues. V lost 5 bases and J lost 10; bases outside the gene matches: 12. In DNA form, the CDR3 reads TGCAGCGTTTCGAGCGGGGGGGCCACCGGGGCGCAGTATTTT. It codes for CSVSSGGATGAQYF.

CDR3 in DNA: TGCGCCAGCAGCCAAGACAGGCAAGATACGCAGTATTTT. Protein sequence: CASSQDRQDTQYF. The V and J genes are TRBV4-3 and TRBJ2-3, with D unresolved. With 0 bases removed from V and 5 bases from J, the gap between germline ends came to 6 bases. This CDR3 comprises 13 residues. Germline CDR1 LGHNA, CDR2 YSLEER.

J is TRBJ1-2 and V is TRBV2; tentative D call: TRBD1 (6 bases). This CDR3 region has 14 residues. Germline values: CDR1 SNHLY, CDR2 FYNNEI. The V end was cut by 7 bases, the J end by 7 bases, with 19 bases between. Here the CDR3 reads CASTGSRGGVGYTF. As DNA, the CDR3 is TGTGCCAGCACCGGAAGCAGGGGAGGGGTTGGCTACACCTTC.

The V and J genes are TRBV7-2 and TRBJ1-2; 7 nucleotides match TRBD1. The junction had 10 bases not matched to a gene; V was cut back by 5 bases and J by 4 bases. The V gene's germline CDR1 is SGHTA and CDR2 FQGNSA. The CDR3 loop spans 15 amino acids. For the CDR3, the DNA is TGTGCCAGCAGCCCCGAGACGACAGGGTCCTATGGCTACACCTTC. Residues: CASSPETTGSYGYTF.

This clone was counted only a few times. The chain joins TRBV7-2 to TRBJ1-6; D is uncertain. Germline CDR1 reads SGHTA; CDR2 reads FQGNSA. V gave up 4 bases and J gave up 6 bases, with 7 bases separating them. This CDR3 has 13 amino acids. CDR3 amino acids: CASSYSSNSPLHF. The CDR3 DNA reads TGTGCCAGCAGCTACTCGAGTAATTCACCCCTCCACTTT. The full variable domain, in which reference TRBV7-2 and TRBJ1-6 provide the parts outside the CDR3, is GAGVSQSPSNKVTEKGKDVELRCDPISGHTALYWYRQSLGQGLEFLIYFQGNSAPDKSGLPSDRFSAERTGGSVSTLTIQRTQQEDSAVYLCASSYSSNSPLHFGNGTRLTVT.

The chain is built from TRBV7-2 and TRBJ1-2; the match to TRBD1 covers 8 bases. The germline CDR1 and CDR2 sequences are SGHTA and FQGNSA. Trimming at V came to 2 bases and at J to 1 base, leaving 9 bases not matched to a gene. The CDR3 consists of 17 residues. The CDR3 DNA reads as TGTGCCAGCAGCTTAACGACAGGGGTCACCGTTAACTATGGCTACACCTTC. Its translation is CASSLTTGVTVNYGYTF.

The rearrangement uses TRBV7-2 and TRBJ1-2; 10 bases are shared with TRBD1. Trimming removed 4 bases from V and 7 bases from J; junction bases left unmatched: 3. The CDR3 sequence is 13 residues long. Germline CDR1 and CDR2: SGHTA and FQGNSA. In DNA, the CDR3 is TGTGCCAGCAGCTCCCGGGACAGGGGTGGCTACACCTTC. Amino acids: CASSSRDRGGYTF.

The chain has TRBV18 and TRBJ1-2; D possibly corresponds to TRBD1 (6 bases). The V end was cut by 2 bases, the J end by 3 bases, with 28 bases between. The germline V gene encodes CDR1 KGHSH and CDR2 LQKENI. CDR3 length: 20 residues. CDR3: CASSPRRVLGAGVGHYGYTF. CDR3 coding DNA: TGTGCCAGCTCACCAAGAAGGGTTCTTGGGGCAGGGGTTGGCCACTATGGCTACACCTTC.

The CDR3 loop is CASIRDRLNTEAFF. As DNA, the CDR3 is TGTGCCAGTATAAGGGACAGGCTGAACACTGAAGCTTTCTTT. The chain is built from TRBV19 and TRBJ1-1; 8 nucleotides align to TRBD1. Losses at the gene ends were 7 bases for V and 0 bases for J; bases not matched to a gene: 4. CDR1 and CDR2 (germline): LNHDA, SQIVND (reference sequence). The CDR3 has 14 residues.

The V and J genes are TRBV7-9 and TRBJ2-3; 7 nucleotides match TRBD1. CDR1 is SEHNR, CDR2 FQNEAQ, per germline (reference sequence). J gave up 0 bases and V 5 bases, and 8 bases lay outside the gene matches. This CDR3 contains 16 residues. The CDR3 reads CASSVLQGSSTDTQYF. CDR3 in DNA: TGTGCCAGCAGCGTCTTACAGGGGTCTAGCACAGATACGCAGTATTTT.

The V gene is TRBV12-3 or TRBV12-4, the J gene TRBJ2-3; D remains unclear. CDR3 length: 11 amino acids. Trimming shortened V by 7 bases and J by 2 bases, and 4 bases separated the two germline ends. The CDR3 loop reads CASTNTDTQYF. The DNA for the CDR3 is TGTGCCAGCACCAACACAGATACGCAGTATTTT.

The chain joins TRBV4-1 to TRBJ1-1, with 8 bases that match TRBD1. With 0 bases clipped from V and 6 bases from J, the junction kept 12 bases outside the gene matches. This CDR3 has 17 residues. Germline V gene data show CDR1 as MGHRA and CDR2 as YSYEKL. This CDR3 is CASSQEGWGRGPAEAFF. The CDR3 DNA is TGCGCCAGCAGCCAAGAAGGTTGGGGCAGGGGGCCGGCTGAAGCTTTCTTT.

This chain joins TRBV3-1 (or the pseudogene TRBV3-2) and TRBJ2-2, with 10 bases lining up with TRBD2. This CDR3 is 17 amino acids long. Germline loops: CDR1 LGHDT, CDR2 YNNKEL (reference sequence). Trimming at V came to 3 bases and at J to 5 bases, leaving 9 bases not matched to a gene. CDR3 sequence reads: CASSQPRLAGLTGELFF. The CDR3 bases are TGTGCCAGCAGCCAGCCCCGACTAGCGGGCCTGACCGGGGAGCTGTTTTTT.

The chain carries TRBV11-3 and TRBJ2-1, with a weak D call TRBD2 (5 bases). The CDR3 has 14 residues. V lost 2 bases to trimming and J lost 8 bases, with 13 bases between them. Germline V gene sequence: CDR1 SGHNT, CDR2 YENEEA. CDR3 nucleotides: TGTGCCAGCAGCTTACGAGGGTCAATAGATGAGCAGTTCTTC. As protein: CASSLRGSIDEQFF.

There are a few counts of this clone. This sequence joins TRBV18 and TRBJ1-1; 8 bases are a match to TRBD1. Germline V lookup: CDR1 KGHSH, CDR2 LQKENI. The J segment lost 4 bases and the V segment lost 0 bases, leaving 1 base of the junction unmatched. The CDR3 covers 14 residues. CDR3 residues: CASSPPGQGTEAFF. CDR3 sequence (DNA): TGTGCCAGCTCACCACCTGGACAGGGCACTGAAGCTTTCTTT.

V usage is TRBV18 and J usage is TRBJ2-1; 13 bases align to TRBD2. CDR3 length: 17 residues. Trimming cost V 5 bases and J 8 bases; bases outside gene matches: 12. Germline lookup yields CDR1 KGHSH and CDR2 LQKENI. The CDR3 region has the DNA TGTGCCAGCTCATCCCTCAGGACTAGCGGGGGTCTCGATGAGCAGTTCTTC. Its protein product is CASSSLRTSGGLDEQFF.

This clone was found a few times. The rearrangement joins TRBV13 to TRBJ1-3; D remains unclear. The CDR3 extends over 15 amino acids. The V gene's germline CDR1 is PRHDT and CDR2 FYEKMQ (reference sequence). V was trimmed by 5 bases and J by 2 bases, leaving 13 bases between them. This CDR3 reads CASSPLGGTGNTIYF. The CDR3 DNA sequence: TGTGCCAGCAGCCCCCTAGGAGGAACTGGAAACACCATATATTTT.

V and J are TRBV3-1 (or the pseudogene TRBV3-2) and TRBJ1-4; 7 nucleotides align to TRBD1. The CDR3 spans 14 residues. Germline V gene data show CDR1 as LGHDT and CDR2 as YNNKEL (reference sequence). Germline trimming cut 6 bases from V and 7 bases from J; bases unmatched to any gene: 8. CDR3 loop: CASRQQGHSEKLFF. The CDR3 DNA follows: TGTGCCAGCAGACAACAGGGGCATAGTGAAAAACTGTTTTTT.